This passage covers 5 T cell receptor beta chains from one sample sequenced in a study of cytomegalovirus exposure and HLA in healthy donors (dated by TCRdb to 2015 to 2018). To prepare the library, the immunoSEQ multiplex PCR assay was applied. For the multiplex PCR, a mixture combining 60 forward primers for TCR Vbeta segments and 13 reverse primers for TCR Jbeta segments was used. This immuneACCESS table, as held by TCRdb, lists in-frame sequences with V and J called but not all clones. Of the missing ones, under half trace to an unresolved V gene in checked studies; the others have no known cause. The table for this sample records 140,000 or so clones. The ten largest clones add up to 0.75% to 1% of the sample. Material for sequencing was PBMCs. The source of these receptors is a male donor in good health and CMV-seronegative.

The chain joins TRBV5-1 to TRBJ2-2; 9 bases match TRBD1. The CDR3 has 15 amino acids. V lost 4 bases and J lost 2; bases outside the gene matches: 3. Germline assignment: CDR1 SGHRS and CDR2 YFSETQ. The CDR3 protein is CASSRDRANTGELFF. CDR3 in DNA: TGCGCCAGCAGCCGGGACAGGGCTAACACCGGGGAGCTGTTTTTT.

The V call is TRBV29-1, the J call TRBJ2-2; a weak D match, TRBD1 (6 bases). CDR3 length equals 14 residues. V lost 5 bases, J lost 0 bases, and 10 bases lay in between. The V gene's germline CDR1 is SQVTM and CDR2 ANQGSEA. CDR3 sequence (DNA): TGCAGCGTTTCCCGGACAGCGAACACCGGGGAGCTGTTTTTT. Translated: CSVSRTANTGELFF.

This chain uses TRBV18 with TRBJ2-3; D gene ambiguous. In germline, CDR1 is KGHSH, CDR2 LQKENI. The V end was cut by 5 bases, the J end by 2 bases, with 5 bases between. This CDR3 is 12 amino acids long. The CDR3 loop is CASSRDTDTQYF. CDR3 nucleotides: TGTGCCAGCTCAAGAGACACAGATACGCAGTATTTT.

The chain has TRBV9 and TRBJ2-7; D is uncertain. Between the trimmed V and J ends, which lost 0 bases and 5 bases, there was a span of 9 bases. Germline values: CDR1 SGDLS, CDR2 YYNGEE. The CDR3 is made up of 13 amino acids. The CDR3: CASSVAPPNEQYF. The CDR3 DNA reads TGTGCCAGCAGCGTAGCCCCCCCCAACGAGCAGTACTTC. Using reference TRBV9 and TRBJ2-7 for the parts outside the CDR3, the full variable domain is DSGVTQTPKHLITATGQRVTLRCSPRSGDLSVYWYQQSLDQGLQFLIQYYNGEERAKGNILERFSAQQFPDLHSELNLSSLELGDSALYFCASSVAPPNEQYFGPGTRLTVT.

This chain joins TRBV6-5 and TRBJ2-7, with D possibly being TRBD2 (6 bases). This CDR3 contains 12 residues. Germline values: CDR1 MNHEY, CDR2 SVGAGI. The V gene lost 7 bases and the J gene lost 6 bases, with 13 bases spanning the gap. For the CDR3, the DNA is TGTGCCAGCACCGACAGTAGCGGCGAGCAGTACTTC. This encodes CASTDSSGEQYF.